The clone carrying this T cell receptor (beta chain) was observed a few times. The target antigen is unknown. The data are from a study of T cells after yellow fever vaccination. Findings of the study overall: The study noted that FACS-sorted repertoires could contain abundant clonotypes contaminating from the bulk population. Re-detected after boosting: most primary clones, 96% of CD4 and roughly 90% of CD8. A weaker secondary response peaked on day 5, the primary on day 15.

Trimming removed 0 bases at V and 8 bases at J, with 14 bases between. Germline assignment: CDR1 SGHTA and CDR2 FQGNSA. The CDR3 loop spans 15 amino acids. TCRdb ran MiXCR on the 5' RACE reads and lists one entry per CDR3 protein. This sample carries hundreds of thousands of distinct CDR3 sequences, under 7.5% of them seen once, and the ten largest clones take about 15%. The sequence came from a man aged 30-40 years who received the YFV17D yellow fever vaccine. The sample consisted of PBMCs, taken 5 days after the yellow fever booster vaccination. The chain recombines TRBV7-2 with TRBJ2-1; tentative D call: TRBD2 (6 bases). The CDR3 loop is CASSLALGGSDEQFF. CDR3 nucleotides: TGTGCCAGCAGCTTAGCGCTCGGAGGGTCCGATGAGCAGTTCTTC.